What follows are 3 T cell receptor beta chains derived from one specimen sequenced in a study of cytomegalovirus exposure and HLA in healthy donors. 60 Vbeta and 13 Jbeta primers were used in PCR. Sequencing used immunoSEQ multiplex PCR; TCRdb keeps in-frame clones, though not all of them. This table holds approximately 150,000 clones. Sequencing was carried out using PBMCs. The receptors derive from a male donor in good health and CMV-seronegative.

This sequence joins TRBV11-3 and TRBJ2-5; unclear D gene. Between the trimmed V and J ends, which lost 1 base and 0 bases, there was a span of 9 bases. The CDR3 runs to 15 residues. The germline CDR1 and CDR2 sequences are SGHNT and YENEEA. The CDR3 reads CASSLGLQNQETQYF. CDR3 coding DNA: TGTGCCAGCAGCTTAGGGCTGCAAAACCAAGAGACCCAGTACTTC.

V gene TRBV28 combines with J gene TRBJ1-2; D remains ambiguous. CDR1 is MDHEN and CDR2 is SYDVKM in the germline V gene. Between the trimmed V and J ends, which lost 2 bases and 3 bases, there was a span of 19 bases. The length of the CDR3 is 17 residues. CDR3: CASSLLVEREEDYGYTF. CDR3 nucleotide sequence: TGTGCCAGCAGTTTACTAGTTGAAAGGGAGGAGGACTATGGCTACACCTTC.

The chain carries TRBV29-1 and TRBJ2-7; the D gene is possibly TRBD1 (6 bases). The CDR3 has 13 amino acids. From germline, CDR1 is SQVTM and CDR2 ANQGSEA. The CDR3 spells CNRPGHRAGEQYF. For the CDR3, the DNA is TGCAACAGACCGGGACACAGGGCGGGCGAGCAGTACTTC.